This T cell receptor (beta chain) was retrieved from a study of T-cell memory formation after mild COVID-19. About the research overall: TCR clusters were largely donor specific. Study conclusions and caveats: There was no confirmation that second-wave clones peaking on day 37 were SARS-CoV-2 specific.

5'RACE primed from the constant segment yielded TCR alpha and TCR beta cDNA libraries bearing sample barcodes and UMIs. TCRdb fed the 5' RACE reads into MiXCR, producing one record per CDR3 protein. The table shows 200,000 to 250,000 distinct CDR3 sequences, with 9.5% occurring only once. This clonotype has more than one count but fewer than ten. The antigen is unknown. This CDR3 contains 13 residues. Germline lookup yields CDR1 SEHNR and CDR2 FQNEAQ (reference sequence). The ends were cut back, 4 bases at V and 2 bases at J, with 7 bases in the middle. Sequenced input: PBMCs or a T cell subset sorted from them (not recorded which). The receptor was derived from a man younger than 35 who had mild COVID-19 (a few samples of this study predate the infection). Cell type and time point are not known. The chain has TRBV7-9 and TRBJ2-3; tentatively, D is TRBD1 (6 bases). The CDR3 DNA follows: TGTGCCAGCAGCTGGGACATCACAGATACGCAGTATTTT. It is translated as CASSWDITDTQYF.